One sample yielded the 7 T cell receptor beta chains listed below, sequenced in a study of blood T cell repertoires in COVID-19. The protocol was immunoSEQ multiplex PCR, while the TCRdb copy is restricted to in-frame clones and leaves out a portion. The sample contains about 150,000 clones, 70% to 90% of which appear only once. Material: peripheral blood. These receptors were obtained from a woman in her seventies with acute or convalescent COVID-19.

The CDR3 reads CASSRSQGYTDTQYF. The CDR3 DNA is TGTGCCAGCAGCCGTTCCCAGGGGTACACAGATACGCAGTATTTT. The rearrangement joins TRBV14 to TRBJ2-3, with a tentative D call TRBD1 (6 bases). Germline V gene lookup returns CDR1 SGHDN and CDR2 FVKESK. The V gene lost 4 bases and the J gene lost 2 bases, with 13 bases spanning the gap. The length of the CDR3 is 15 residues.

The chain has TRBV18 and TRBJ1-3, with TRBD1 as a possible D gene (5 bases). The CDR3 has 16 residues. V dropped 3 bases and J dropped 0 bases, with 12 bases sitting between them. Germline CDR1 and CDR2: KGHSH and LQKENI. CDR3 loop: CASSPSRGISGNTIYF. CDR3 nucleotide sequence: TGTGCCAGCTCACCTTCACGGGGGATCTCTGGAAACACCATATATTTT.

This chain links TRBV2 with TRBJ1-1; 8 nucleotides match TRBD1. CDR1 is SNHLY and CDR2 is FYNNEI in the germline V gene. There are 14 residues in the CDR3. V lost 8 bases to trimming and J lost 5 bases; unmatched junction nucleotides: 10. Written as DNA, the CDR3 is TGTGCCAGCTTGGACAGGGTGACAGGGACTGAAGCTTTCTTT. Its translation is CASLDRVTGTEAFF.

The chain combines TRBV9 with TRBJ2-1; 11 bases match TRBD2. This CDR3 is 15 amino acids long. Germline CDR1 SGDLS, CDR2 YYNGEE. The trim removed 4 bases at V and 7 bases at J, leaving 7 bases unmatched. CDR3 in DNA: TGTGCCAGCAGCCCCGGACTAGCGGGTATAAATGAGCAGTTCTTC. Translating gives CASSPGLAGINEQFF.

V usage is TRBV9 and J usage is TRBJ1-6; perhaps TRBD1 as D (6 bases). V lost 0 bases to trimming and J lost 7 bases, with 8 bases between them. This CDR3 comprises 14 residues. Germline assignment: CDR1 SGDLS and CDR2 YYNGEE. The CDR3, as DNA: TGTGCCAGCAGCGTAGGGGGGGGCAATTCACCCCTCCACTTT. Protein sequence: CASSVGGGNSPLHF.

DNA for the CDR3: TGTGCCAGCAGCTTCTTCCTAGGCTGGCTAGAAGGCTACACCTTC. It encodes CASSFFLGWLEGYTF. The chain is built from TRBV7-8 and TRBJ1-2; D call uncertain. The CDR3 extends over 15 amino acids. V was clipped by 3 bases and J by 8 bases, with 19 bases between them. The germline V gene encodes CDR1 SGHVS and CDR2 FQNEAQ.

This chain connects TRBV5-1 to TRBJ1-2, with TRBD1 matching 11 bases. The germline gives CDR1 SGHRS, CDR2 YFSETQ. This CDR3 comprises 18 residues. Germline trimming cut 1 base from V and 4 bases from J; bases unmatched to any gene: 12. Here the CDR3 DNA reads TGCGCCAGCAGCTTGAGGTCCAGGGGACAGGGGGTTGTCTATGGCTACACCTTC. Protein sequence: CASSLRSRGQGVVYGYTF.